Included here is one T cell receptor beta chain sequence, with context. The data stem from a study of control samples from healthy donors and cancer patients. Looked up from germline, CDR1 is SNHLY and CDR2 is FYNNEI. The CDR3 loop spans 14 amino acids. Trimming removed 8 bases at V and 2 bases at J, with 16 bases between. Data came from immunoSEQ multiplex PCR; TCRdb stores just in-frame clones and leaves some out. The table includes about 150,000 clones, around 90% detected once. This clonotype originated in a man aged 25-40 years in good health. The V and J genes are TRBV2 and TRBJ2-7; TRBD1 or TRBD2 may be the D gene (5 bases each). Sequences were obtained from blood. The CDR3: CASGRDGSAYEQYF. DNA of the CDR3: TGTGCCAGCGGACGGGACGGATCCGCCTACGAGCAGTACTTC.